The rows below give T cell receptor beta chains drawn from one sample of a study of immune cell composition in non-small cell lung cancer. The repertoire was sequenced with immunoSEQ multiplex PCR; TCRdb's copy has only in-frame clones and lacks some. The table has thousands of clones, about two thirds seen once. Input material: lung tumor tissue. The source of these receptors is a human donor with non-small cell lung cancer. Both conserved end residues are trimmed from each CDR3. A D gene is named only where the DNA matches it firmly.

D gene,V gene,CDR3 protein
-,TRBV5-1,ASSLAGSGNTIY
TRBD2,TRBV7-3,ASSLAGADTGELF
-,TRBV19,ASSQRPNRGHIQY
-,TRBV4-2,ASSQELAQGNQPQH
TRBD2,TRBV6-4,ASNTGGGTLRAYEQY
-,TRBV19,ASSPQTRQQTGELF
-,TRBV6-5,ASSRHAGTNEKLF
-,TRBV7-2,ASSSRQGQGIEAF
TRBD1,TRBV30,AWRGQGALGYT
TRBD2,TRBV14,ASSLAGGAYEQY
TRBD2,TRBV10-3,AISESPGAGGLGEQY
-,TRBV19,ASSPQGGQPQH
-,TRBV5-1,ASSEREAYEQY
-,TRBV2,ASSFTDTQY
-,TRBV18,ASSPGRFYIGTRETEAF
-,TRBV27,ASRRTGSNQPQH
TRBD1,TRBV15,ATSRDRQGGSSGANVLT
-,TRBV10-3,AISESSGTEAF
-,TRBV30,AGTQGSGETQY
TRBD1,TRBV28,ASSAGGADYGYT
-,TRBV2,ASTERGTDTQY
-,TRBV4-1,ASSHLGGGTEAF
-,TRBV20-1,SASQGGEQY
TRBD2,TRBV27,ASSLYVGGPGEQF
-,TRBV5-1,ASSSLGSHNEQF
TRBD1,TRBV25-1,ASSRQGDSNQPQH
-,TRBV5-4,ASSFSTAYEQY
TRBD1,TRBV5-6,ASSTQLGQMNTEAF
-,TRBV9,ASSDRDTRTDTQY
-,TRBV7-9,ASSPLEVQGPYEQY
-,TRBV28,ASSPGFDTGELF
-,TRBV5-6,ASSLGGQETQY
TRBD2,TRBV7-2,ASSRGLATDTQY
TRBD2,TRBV4-2,ASSSAGLYNEQF
TRBD1,TRBV4-2,ASSQGTGGTSGELF
-,TRBV28,ASSLSRGVGAF
TRBD1,TRBV13,ASSSGTGSDIQY
-,TRBV4-2,ASSQETGGDEQF
TRBD2,TRBV6-5,ASSFGGAGEQY
-,TRBV27,ASSGEGEAKNIQY
-,TRBV30,AWSVRGLRETQY
-,TRBV27,ASSRVGGGNTIY